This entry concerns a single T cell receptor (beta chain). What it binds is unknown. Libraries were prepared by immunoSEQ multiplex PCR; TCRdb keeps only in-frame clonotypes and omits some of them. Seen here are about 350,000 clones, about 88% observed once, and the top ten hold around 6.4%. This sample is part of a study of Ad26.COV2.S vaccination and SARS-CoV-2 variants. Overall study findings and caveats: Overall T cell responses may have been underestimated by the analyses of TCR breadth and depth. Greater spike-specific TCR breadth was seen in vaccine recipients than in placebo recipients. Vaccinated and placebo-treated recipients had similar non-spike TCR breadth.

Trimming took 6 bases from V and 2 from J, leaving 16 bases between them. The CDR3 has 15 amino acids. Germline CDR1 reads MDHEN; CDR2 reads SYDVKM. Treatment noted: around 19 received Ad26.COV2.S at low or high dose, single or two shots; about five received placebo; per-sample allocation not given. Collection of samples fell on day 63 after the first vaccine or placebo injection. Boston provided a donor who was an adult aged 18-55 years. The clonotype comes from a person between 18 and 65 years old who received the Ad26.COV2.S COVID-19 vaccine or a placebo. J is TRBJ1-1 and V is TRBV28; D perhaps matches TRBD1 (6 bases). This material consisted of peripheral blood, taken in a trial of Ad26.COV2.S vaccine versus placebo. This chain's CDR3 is CASRLRGVSNTEAFF. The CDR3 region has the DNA TGTGCCAGCAGACTTAGGGGGGTATCTAACACTGAAGCTTTCTTT.